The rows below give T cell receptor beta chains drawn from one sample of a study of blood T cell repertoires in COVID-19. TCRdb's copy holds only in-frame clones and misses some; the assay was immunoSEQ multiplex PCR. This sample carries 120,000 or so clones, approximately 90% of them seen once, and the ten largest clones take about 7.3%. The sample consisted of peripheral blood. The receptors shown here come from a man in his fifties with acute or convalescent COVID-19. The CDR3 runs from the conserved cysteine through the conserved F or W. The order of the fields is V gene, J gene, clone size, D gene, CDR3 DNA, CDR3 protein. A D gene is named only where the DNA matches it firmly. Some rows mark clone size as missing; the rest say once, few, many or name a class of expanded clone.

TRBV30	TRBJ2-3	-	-	TGTGCCTGGAGTATCGACAGTAGCACAGATACGCAGTATTTT	CAWSIDSSTDTQYF
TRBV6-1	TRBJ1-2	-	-	TGTGCCAGCAGTGAATGGCCGGGTTCGAACTATGGCTACACCTTC	CASSEWPGSNYGYTF
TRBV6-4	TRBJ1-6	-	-	TGTGCCAGCAGTGACTCGAATCGGGGAGATTCACCCCTCCACTTT	CASSDSNRGDSPLHF
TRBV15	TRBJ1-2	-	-	TGTGCCACCAGCAGAGAAGAAGGGGATGGCTACACCTTC	CATSREEGDGYTF
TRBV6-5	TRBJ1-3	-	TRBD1	TGTGCCACCTCCGGGACAGGCTTTGGAAACACCATATATTTT	CATSGTGFGNTIYF
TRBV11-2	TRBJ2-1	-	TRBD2	TGTGCCAGCAGCTCCGGGACTAGCGGACACAATGAGCAGTTCTTC	CASSSGTSGHNEQFF
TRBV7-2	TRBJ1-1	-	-	TGTGCCAGCAGCTTAGACCTGGCAGATGAAGCTTTCTTT	CASSLDLADEAFF
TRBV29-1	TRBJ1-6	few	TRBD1	TGCAGCGTTTCCGGGACAGGGCCTAATTCACCCCTCCACTTT	CSVSGTGPNSPLHF
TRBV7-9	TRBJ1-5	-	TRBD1	TGTGCCAGCAGCCCAGGACAGGGCCATCAGCCCCAGCATTTT	CASSPGQGHQPQHF
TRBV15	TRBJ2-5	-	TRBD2	TGTGCCACCAGCAGGCGGGAGGCCCAAGAGACCCAGTACTTC	CATSRREAQETQYF
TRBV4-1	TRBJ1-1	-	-	TGCGCCAGCAGCCATCAATACACGGACAGTGAAGCTTTCTTT	CASSHQYTDSEAFF
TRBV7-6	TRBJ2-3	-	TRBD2	TGTGCCAGCAGCTTAGACGACGGGAGGTCCACAGATACGCAGTATTTT	CASSLDDGRSTDTQYF
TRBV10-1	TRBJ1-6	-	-	TGCGCCAGCAGTACGGGGAGCTCCTATAATTCACCCCTCCACTTT	CASSTGSSYNSPLHF
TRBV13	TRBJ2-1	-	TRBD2	TGTGCCAGCAGCGCTAGCGGGAGAAGCTCCTACAATGAGCAGTTCTTC	CASSASGRSSYNEQFF
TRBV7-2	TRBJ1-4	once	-	TGTGCCAGCAGCTTAGTGAGCGGAGCAACTAATGAAAAACTGTTTTTT	CASSLVSGATNEKLFF
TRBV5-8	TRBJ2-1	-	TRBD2	TGTGCCAGCACAAAGCGGGAGGGCCGGGATGAGCAGTTCTTC	CASTKREGRDEQFF
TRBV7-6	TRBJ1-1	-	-	TGTGCCAGCAAAAAACAGGGTACGAACACTGAAGCTTTCTTT	CASKKQGTNTEAFF
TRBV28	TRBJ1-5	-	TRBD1	TGTGCCAGCAGCCTAAGACAGGGGACCACCAATAGGCCCCAGCATTTT	CASSLRQGTTNRPQHF
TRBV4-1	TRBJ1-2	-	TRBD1	TGCGCCAGCAGCCAAGGGACAGGTAGTATTGTCTACACCTTC	CASSQGTGSIVYTF
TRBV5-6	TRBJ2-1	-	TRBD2	TGTGCCAGCACCCTTTTTGAACGGGAGGGCCAGGGAAATGAGCAGTTCTTC	CASTLFEREGQGNEQFF
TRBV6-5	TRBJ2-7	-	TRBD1	TGTGCCAGCAGGAGACAGGGGGCGACCTACGAGCAGTACTTC	CASRRQGATYEQYF
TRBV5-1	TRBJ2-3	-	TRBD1	TGCGCCAGCAGTTTCACAGGGGATGGTACAGATACGCAGTATTTT	CASSFTGDGTDTQYF
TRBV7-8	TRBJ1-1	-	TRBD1	TGTGCCAGCGCCACTCCACGGGACAGGGCGCAAAGGGATCGGGAAGCTTTCTTT	CASATPRDRAQRDREAFF
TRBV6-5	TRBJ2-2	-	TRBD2	TGTGCCAGCATGACTAGCGGGAGTGTTGGCGGGGAGCTGTTTTTT	CASMTSGSVGGELFF
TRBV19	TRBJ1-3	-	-	TGTGCCAGTAGTCTCAGGGTTTTCGACACCATATATTTT	CASSLRVFDTIYF
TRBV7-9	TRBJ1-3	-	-	TGTGCCAGCACCCAGGACACTGGGGGAAACACCATATATTTT	CASTQDTGGNTIYF